Included here is one T cell receptor beta chain sequence, with context. The assay was immunoSEQ multiplex PCR, and TCRdb's table has in-frame clones only and misses some. The table lists around 340,000 clones, less than 75% of them singletons, with about 10% in the top ten. This entry belongs to a study of shared clonotypes between healthy human individuals. Trimming pared 2 bases from V and 8 bases from J, leaving 13 bases between. From germline, CDR1 is MDHEN and CDR2 SYDVKM. The CDR3 sequence is 15 residues long. The gene calls are TRBV28 and TRBJ1-6, with D perhaps matching TRBD1 (6 bases). This clonotype was sampled from a man aged 30 to 45 in good health. The specimen was memory CD4+ T cells sorted from blood. Specified subset: CD45RA-negative fraction. This CDR3 is CASSLGNRADSPLHF. The CDR3 DNA is TGTGCCAGCAGTTTAGGGAACAGGGCGGATTCACCCCTCCACTTT.